This TCR beta chain was observed in a study of CD8 T cells in Susac syndrome. TCR beta sequencing covered blood CD8+ and CD4+ T cells. CD8+ and CD4+ T cells were negatively isolated; TEMRA cells were FACS-enriched. Random hexamers were used to reverse transcribe the RNA input (about 0.5 to 1 ug). TCRdb called the immunoSEQ multiplex PCR reads again in MiXCR, with one record for every CDR3 protein. The sample yields 150,000 to 190,000 distinct CDR3 sequences, about 95% seen once. The sequencing sample was made of CD4+ T cells from PBMCs. This sequence was found in a human donor with Susac syndrome.

The CDR3 loop reads CSARLGTVVPNQPQHF. As DNA, the CDR3 is TGCAGTGCTAGACTCGGGACGGTAGTGCCCAATCAGCCCCAGCATTTT. The chain couples TRBV20-1 to TRBJ1-5; maybe TRBD1 (5 bases). Germline CDR1 reads DFQATT; CDR2 reads SNEGSKA (reference sequence). This CDR3 comprises 16 residues. V was clipped by 2 bases and J by 3 bases, with 17 bases between them.